Sequencing of this T cell receptor beta chain was carried out in a study of tumor-infiltrating lymphocytes in primary liver carcinoma. RNA and DNA were co-extracted from around 20-30 mg of unsorted bulk tissue. Samples were taken from five separate regions (per tumor). This clonotype was detected many times. Per the germline V gene, CDR1 is LGHNA and CDR2 is YNFKEQ. V lost 7 bases, J lost 1 base, and 13 bases lay in between. The CDR3 is 15 amino acids. Researchers generated TCR beta cDNA from 500 ng of total RNA, relying on a constant-region primer. Slightly modified ARM-PCR served as the procedure for the TCR beta libraries. These libraries came from three rounds of nested multiplex PCR. Amplification in the first two PCR rounds was performed using TRBV1-TRBV30 forward primers and a C-beta reverse primer for roughly 9 cycles each. From the multiplex PCR reads, TCRdb called clonotypes with MiXCR, one entry per CDR3 protein. The sample contains roughly 100,000 distinct CDR3 sequences, approximately 71% of which appear only once.

Source material: liver tumor tissue from sampling region 5. Subset meaning: tumor region T5, tumor centre. The V gene is TRBV4-2, the J gene TRBJ2-2, with a tentative D call TRBD2 (5 bases). The receptor was isolated from a woman aged 55 to 70 with primary liver carcinoma and hepatitis B virus infection. The CDR3 sequence: CASTLGSGNTGELFF. The CDR3 DNA follows: TGTGCCAGCACCCTGGGGAGCGGGAACACCGGGGAGCTGTTTTTT.